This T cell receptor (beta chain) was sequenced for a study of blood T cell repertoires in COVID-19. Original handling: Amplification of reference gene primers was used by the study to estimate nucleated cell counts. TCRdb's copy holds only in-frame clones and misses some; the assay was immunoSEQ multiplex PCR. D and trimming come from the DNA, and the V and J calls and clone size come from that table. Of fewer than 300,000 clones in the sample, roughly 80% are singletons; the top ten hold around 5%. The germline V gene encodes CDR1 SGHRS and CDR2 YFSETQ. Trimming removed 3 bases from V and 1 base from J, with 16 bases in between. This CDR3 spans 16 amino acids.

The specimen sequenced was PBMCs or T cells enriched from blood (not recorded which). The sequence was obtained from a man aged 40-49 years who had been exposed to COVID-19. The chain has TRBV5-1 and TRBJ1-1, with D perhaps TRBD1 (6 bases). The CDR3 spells CASSWTVGGGNTEAFF. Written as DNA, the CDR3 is TGCGCCAGCAGCTGGACAGTAGGTGGTGGGAACACTGAAGCTTTCTTT.